This TCR beta chain is drawn from a study of early T cells in non-severe SARS-CoV-2 infection. Study background: Bulk RNA taken from unsorted whole blood was sequenced, leaving chains unpaired. Study-wide points: VDJdb matching skewed toward anti-spike CD8 responses, missing private and CD4 specificities.

Remarks on this clonotype: Antigen: not known.

This CDR3 is 15 amino acids long. The V gene's germline CDR1 is MNHEY and CDR2 SMNVEV (reference sequence). V lost 1 base, J lost 4 bases, and 1 base stayed unmatched. Researchers attached unique molecular identifiers to individual cDNA molecules. In TCRdb, the 5' RACE reads were re-called with MiXCR into one record per CDR3 protein. The sample carries more than 65,000 distinct CDR3 sequences, less than 15% recorded once. Sequencing was carried out using whole blood. This chain uses TRBV27 with TRBJ2-1; 10 bases are a match to TRBD2. The origin of this receptor is an adult who was a healthcare worker with PCR-confirmed SARS-CoV-2 infection or an uninfected control (not recorded which). For the CDR3, the DNA is TGTGCCAGCAGTTTATGGACTAGCGGATACAATGAGCAGTTCTTC. Translating it yields CASSLWTSGYNEQFF.